The 23 T cell receptor beta chains below come from one sample, sequenced in a study of cytomegalovirus exposure and HLA in healthy donors. Use of 60 Vbeta and 13 Jbeta primers characterized the PCR. This table comes from immunoSEQ multiplex PCR, and its TCRdb copy is limited to in-frame clones, with some not included. The table lists tens of thousands of clones, with around 6.5% in the top ten. Sequencing input: PBMCs. Every receptor here comes from a woman in her thirties or forties in good health and CMV-seronegative.

V usage is TRBV30 and J usage is TRBJ2-6, with 7 positions matching TRBD1. Trimming at V came to 5 bases and at J to 0 bases, leaving 10 bases not matched to a gene. Germline assignment: CDR1 GTSNPN and CDR2 SVGIG (reference sequence). This CDR3 is 17 amino acids long. The CDR3 DNA follows: TGTGCCTGGGCTAGACAGGGCCCCAGCTCTGGGGCCAACGTCCTGACTTTC. Translation gives CAWARQGPSSGANVLTF.

The chain combines TRBV6-5 with TRBJ1-1; possible D gene TRBD1, 6 bases. The CDR3 length is 14 residues. From germline, CDR1 is MNHEY and CDR2 SVGAGI. With 5 bases removed from V and 5 bases from J, the gap between germline ends came to 15 bases. CDR3 loop: CASSEQGGGTEAFF. The CDR3 DNA reads TGTGCCAGCAGTGAACAGGGTGGTGGTACTGAAGCTTTCTTT.

CDR3 in DNA: TGTGCCACCAGCAGAGCAGGACTTAGCTCCTACGAGCAGTACTTC. This sequence encodes CATSRAGLSSYEQYF. V gene TRBV15 combines with J gene TRBJ2-7; the D gene is possibly TRBD2 (5 bases). CDR1 and CDR2 (germline): LNHNV, YYDKDF (reference sequence). This CDR3 comprises 15 residues. Trimming removed 1 base at V and 0 bases at J, with 10 bases between.

The rearrangement uses TRBV5-1 and TRBJ2-1, with 15 bases fitting TRBD2. This CDR3 spans 16 amino acids. The J segment lost 10 bases and the V segment lost 4 bases, leaving 9 bases of the junction unmatched. In germline, CDR1 is SGHRS, CDR2 YFSETQ. The chain's CDR3 is CASSAGTSGRPGEQFF. CDR3 sequence (DNA): TGCGCCAGCAGCGCCGGGACTAGCGGGAGGCCGGGGGAGCAGTTCTTC.

V and J are TRBV19 and TRBJ2-6; 7 nucleotides align to TRBD1. The CDR3 runs to 17 residues. J gave up 0 bases and V 5 bases, and 7 bases lay outside the gene matches. CDR1 is LNHDA and CDR2 is SQIVND in the germline V gene (reference sequence). The CDR3, as DNA: TGTGCCAGTAGTCGGGTGACAGGGTCCTCTGGGGCCAACGTCCTGACTTTC. This gives the protein CASSRVTGSSGANVLTF.

This chain connects TRBV7-3 to TRBJ1-2; 7 bases are a match to TRBD1. Germline V gene sequence: CDR1 SGHTA, CDR2 FQGTGA. There are 17 residues in the CDR3. Trimming at V came to 0 bases and at J to 6 bases, leaving 13 bases not matched to a gene. CDR3 DNA: TGTGCCAGCAGCTTAACGGGCCAGATACAGGGGTCGGATGGCTACACCTTC. It codes for CASSLTGQIQGSDGYTF.

CDR3 sequence (DNA): TGTGCCAGCACAGATGATACCGGGACATTGTATGGCTACACCTTC. Protein: CASTDDTGTLYGYTF. The gene calls are TRBV2 and TRBJ1-2, with D perhaps matching TRBD1 (6 bases). The CDR3 contains 15 residues. CDR1 SNHLY and CDR2 FYNNEI come from the germline V gene. The germline V and J ends were trimmed by 7 bases and 5 bases, with 20 bases remaining between them.

V and J are TRBV5-5 and TRBJ2-7; 7 bases align to TRBD1. This CDR3 is 16 amino acids long. V was pared by 2 bases and J by 2 bases, with 10 bases of the junction left unmatched. Germline V gives CDR1 SGHKS, CDR2 YYEKEE (reference sequence). The CDR3 spells CASSLGVDRAAYEQYF. CDR3 DNA: TGTGCCAGCAGCTTAGGCGTTGACAGGGCGGCCTACGAGCAGTACTTC.

The rearrangement links TRBV6-1 to TRBJ1-1; no reliable D call. The CDR3 has 14 residues. Trimming removed 0 bases from V and 2 bases from J, with 7 bases in between. The germline gives CDR1 MNHNS, CDR2 SASEGT. The CDR3 region has the DNA TGTGCCAGCAGTGAAGCACAGCTTAACACTGAAGCTTTCTTT. It specifies CASSEAQLNTEAFF.

The chain links TRBV4-2 to TRBJ2-7; D is unclear. The germline gives CDR1 LGHNA, CDR2 YNFKEQ. Deletions cut 0 bases from V and 4 bases from J, with 16 bases between. CDR3 length equals 16 residues. The CDR3 sequence is CASSQELATVRYEQYF. In DNA, the CDR3 is TGTGCCAGCAGCCAAGAGTTGGCAACAGTACGGTACGAGCAGTACTTC.

This chain joins TRBV5-6 and TRBJ1-4; D gene unclear. CDR1 and CDR2 from the germline V gene are SGHDT and YYEEEE. V lost 1 base and J 0 bases, leaving 4 bases between the germline ends. The CDR3 is 14 amino acids. In DNA form, the CDR3 reads TGTGCCAGCAGCTTGACAGCAACTAATGAAAAACTGTTTTTT. It specifies CASSLTATNEKLFF.

The chain is built from TRBV29-1 and TRBJ2-5, with D possibly TRBD1 on 6 matching bases. Germline loops: CDR1 SQVTM, CDR2 ANQGSEA. This CDR3 contains 13 residues. Trimming removed 6 bases from V and 0 bases from J, with 11 bases in between. Written as DNA, the CDR3 is TGCAGCGTCCCGGGACACTACCAAGAGACCCAGTACTTC. Its translation is CSVPGHYQETQYF.

The chain has TRBV7-3 and TRBJ2-3; D may be TRBD2 (5 bases). The CDR3 contains 14 residues. CDR1 is SGHTA, CDR2 FQGTGA, per germline. Trimming shortened V by 6 bases and J by 0 bases, and 10 bases separated the two germline ends. CDR3 loop: CASSPGFSTDTQYF. DNA of the CDR3: TGTGCCAGCAGTCCGGGATTTAGCACAGATACGCAGTATTTT.

The rearrangement joins TRBV2 to TRBJ2-7; D may be TRBD1 (6 bases). The CDR3 has 13 residues. V was shortened by 6 bases and J by 1 base, with 10 bases between the two germline ends. Germline assignment: CDR1 SNHLY and CDR2 FYNNEI. The CDR3 nucleotides read TGTGCCAGCAGGGGGGACACTTCCTACGAGCAGTACTTC. This sequence encodes CASRGDTSYEQYF.

The rearrangement uses TRBV19 and TRBJ1-1; 8 bases are a match to TRBD1. The germline V gene has CDR1 LNHDA and CDR2 SQIVND (reference sequence). V was pared by 5 bases and J by 3 bases, with 8 bases of the junction left unmatched. There are 15 residues in the CDR3. This CDR3 is CASSSPGTGYTEAFF. CDR3 DNA sequence: TGTGCCAGTAGTTCTCCCGGGACAGGATACACTGAAGCTTTCTTT.

This chain joins TRBV19 and TRBJ2-5; tentative D call: TRBD1 (5 bases). V shed 7 bases and J shed 10 bases, with 16 bases lying between them. Germline lookup yields CDR1 LNHDA and CDR2 SQIVND (reference sequence). The CDR3 has 12 residues. CDR3 sequence: CASKGSVGNQYF. The CDR3 DNA reads TGTGCCAGTAAGGGGTCAGTTGGTAACCAGTACTTC.

The J gene is TRBJ1-5, the V gene TRBV19, with D possibly being TRBD1 (6 bases). V lost 10 bases to trimming and J lost 0 bases, with 16 bases between them. CDR1 LNHDA and CDR2 SQIVND come from the germline V gene (reference sequence). The CDR3 has 15 residues. The chain's CDR3 is CATLDRPVSNQPQHF. DNA for the CDR3: TGTGCCACCCTCGACAGGCCTGTTAGCAATCAGCCCCAGCATTTT.

This chain joins TRBV12-5 and TRBJ1-1, with a weak D call TRBD1 (5 bases). Germline values: CDR1 LGHNT, CDR2 FRNRAP. V lost 5 bases, J lost 5 bases, and 9 bases lay in between. The CDR3 is 12 amino acids. DNA for the CDR3: TGTGCTAGTGGTCTACAGGAGACTGAAGCTTTCTTT. It encodes CASGLQETEAFF.

V is TRBV7-8 and J is TRBJ1-2; D perhaps matches TRBD1 (5 bases). The germline V and J ends were trimmed by 6 bases and 4 bases, with 15 bases remaining between them. Germline V lookup: CDR1 SGHVS, CDR2 FQNEAQ. CDR3 length: 14 residues. In nucleotides, the CDR3 is TGTGCCAGCAGGGAACTGACAGACTCCTATGGCTACACCTTC. Translation gives CASRELTDSYGYTF.

The V and J genes are TRBV7-6 and TRBJ2-2, with TRBD2 matching 8 bases. The length of the CDR3 is 20 residues. The J segment lost 0 bases and the V segment lost 3 bases, leaving 15 bases of the junction unmatched. CDR1 and CDR2 from the germline V gene are SGHVS and FNYEAQ. This CDR3 reads CASSFPFERGTHSNTGELFF. Written as DNA, the CDR3 is TGTGCCAGCAGCTTTCCCTTCGAGCGGGGGACCCACTCGAACACCGGGGAGCTGTTTTTT.

The chain has TRBV9 and TRBJ1-1; 8 bases are a match to TRBD1. With V trimmed by 3 bases and J by 0 bases, 1 base remained unmatched. Germline V CDR1 and CDR2: SGDLS, YYNGEE. CDR3 size: 14 residues. CDR3 sequence (DNA): TGTGCCAGCAGCGCGACAGGGGTGAACACTGAAGCTTTCTTT. Encoded protein: CASSATGVNTEAFF.

The chain couples TRBV5-6 to TRBJ1-4, with 8 bases that match TRBD1. Per germline, CDR1 SGHDT and CDR2 YYEEEE. CDR3 size: 15 residues. J was trimmed by 4 bases and V by 2 bases; bases with no gene match: 4. The CDR3 here is CASSFGTGLNEKLFF. CDR3 nucleotides: TGTGCCAGCAGCTTCGGGACAGGTCTTAATGAAAAACTGTTTTTT.

The rearrangement links TRBV11-3 to TRBJ2-1; 9 bases fit TRBD2. Germline-derived CDR1 and CDR2 are SGHNT and YENEEA. This CDR3 contains 19 residues. Trimming took 3 bases from V and 0 from J; bases not matched to a gene: 12. For the CDR3, the DNA is TGTGCCAGCAGCTTCCTGGGGAGCGGGAGGAACCGCTCCTACAATGAGCAGTTCTTC. Amino acid sequence: CASSFLGSGRNRSYNEQFF.